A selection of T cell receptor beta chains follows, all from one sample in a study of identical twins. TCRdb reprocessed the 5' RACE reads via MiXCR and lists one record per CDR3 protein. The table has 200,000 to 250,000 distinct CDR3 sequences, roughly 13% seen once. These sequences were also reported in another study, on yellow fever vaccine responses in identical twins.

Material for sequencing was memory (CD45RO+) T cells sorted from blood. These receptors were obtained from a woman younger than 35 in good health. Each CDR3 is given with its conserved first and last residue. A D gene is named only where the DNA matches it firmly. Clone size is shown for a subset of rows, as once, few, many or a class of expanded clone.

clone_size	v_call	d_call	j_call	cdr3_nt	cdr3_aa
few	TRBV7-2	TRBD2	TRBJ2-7	TGTGCCAGCAGTCGACTAGCGGGAGGGTCACCCTCCTACGAGCAGTACTTC	CASSRLAGGSPSYEQYF
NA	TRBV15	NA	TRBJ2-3	TGTGCCACCAGCAGAGATCCCCTAGCGCCAGATACGCAGTATTTT	CATSRDPLAPDTQYF
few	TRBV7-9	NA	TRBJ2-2	TGTGCCAGCAGCCTCCTTCGGGGGGCTGTCGGGGAGCTGTTTTTT	CASSLLRGAVGELFF
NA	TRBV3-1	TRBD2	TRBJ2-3	TGTGCCAGCAGCCAAGAACGGGAGGCGGCTTCGGATACGCAGTATTTT	CASSQEREAASDTQYF
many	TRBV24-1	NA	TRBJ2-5	TGTGCCACCAGTGACGCCGGACCGTTCCAAGAGACCCAGTACTTC	CATSDAGPFQETQYF
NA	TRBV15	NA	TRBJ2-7	TGTGCCACCAGCGAAAGTACAGGACCGTACGAGCAGTACTTC	CATSESTGPYEQYF
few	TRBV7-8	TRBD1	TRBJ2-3	TGTGCCAGCAGCTCGGACAGGGGGTCGAATACGCAGTATTTT	CASSSDRGSNTQYF
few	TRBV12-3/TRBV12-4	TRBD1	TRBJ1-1	TGTGCCAGCAAGACACAGGGGGCTTACACTGAAGCTTTCTTT	CASKTQGAYTEAFF
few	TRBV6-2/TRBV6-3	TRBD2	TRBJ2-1	TGTGCCAGCAGTTACTCGCCCGGGACTAGCCAGTACAATGAGCAGTTCTTC	CASSYSPGTSQYNEQFF
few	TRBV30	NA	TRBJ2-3	TGTGCCCGGGGACGAGGACTCACAGATACGCAGTATTTT	CARGRGLTDTQYF
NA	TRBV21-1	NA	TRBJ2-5	TGTGCCAGCAGCAAACTTCGACAGGGTTTCGCAGAGACCCAGTACTTC	CASSKLRQGFAETQYF
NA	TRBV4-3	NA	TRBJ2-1	TGCGCCAGCAGCCAAGAGGGACGTTCGTTCTTC	CASSQEGRSFF
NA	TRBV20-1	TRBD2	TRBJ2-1	TGCAGTGCTAGATCATTTTCCGGGACTAGCGGGGGGACCGCCTACAATGAGCAGTTCTTC	CSARSFSGTSGGTAYNEQFF
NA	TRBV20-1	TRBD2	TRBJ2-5	TGCAGCGCCCCCCCCCTCACCGGGACTACAGAGACCCAGTACTTC	CSAPPLTGTTETQYF
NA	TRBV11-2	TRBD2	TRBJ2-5	TGTGCCAGCAGCTTAGGGACTAGACCGGTGGGGGAGACCCAGTACTTC	CASSLGTRPVGETQYF
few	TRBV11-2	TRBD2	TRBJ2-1	TGTGCCAGCAGCGTAGCCGTCAGGGGAGCCGGGGGGGATGAGCAGTTCTTC	CASSVAVRGAGGDEQFF
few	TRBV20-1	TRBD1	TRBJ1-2	TGCAGTGCTCGGGACAGACTATATGGCTACACCTTC	CSARDRLYGYTF
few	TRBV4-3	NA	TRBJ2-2	TGCGCCAGCAGCCATGGGGGAGGGAACACCGGGGAGCTGTTTTTT	CASSHGGGNTGELFF
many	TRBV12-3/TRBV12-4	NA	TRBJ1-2	TGTGCCAGCAGTTACAGGGACTATGGCTACACCTTC	CASSYRDYGYTF
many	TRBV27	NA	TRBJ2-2	TGTGCCAGCACCAACTACGGGGAGCTGTTTTTT	CASTNYGELFF
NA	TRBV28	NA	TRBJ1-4	TGTGCCAGCAGCCCCTTGAGCGGCCTGAATGAAAAACTGTTTTTT	CASSPLSGLNEKLFF
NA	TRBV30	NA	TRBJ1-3	TGTGCCTGGATGGTGGCAGCCGCTGGAAACACCATATATTTT	CAWMVAAAGNTIYF
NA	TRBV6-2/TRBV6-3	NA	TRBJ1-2	TGTGCCAGCAGTTACTATGGCGGGGGCTACACCTTC	CASSYYGGGYTF
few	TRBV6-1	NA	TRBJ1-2	TGTGCCAGCAGTGATATGCCTAACTATGGCTACACCTTC	CASSDMPNYGYTF
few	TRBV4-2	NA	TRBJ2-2	TGTGCCAGCACATCGATGGGGGACACCGGGGAGCTGTTTTTT	CASTSMGDTGELFF
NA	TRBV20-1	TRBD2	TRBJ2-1	TGCTGTGCGCCGCCTAGCGGGAGTGGGAGCTCCTACAATGAGCAGTTCTTC	CCAPPSGSGSSYNEQFF
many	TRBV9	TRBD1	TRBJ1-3	TGTGCCAGCAGCGGAGGGGACAGCGGGCGCAGTACCATATATTTT	CASSGGDSGRSTIYF
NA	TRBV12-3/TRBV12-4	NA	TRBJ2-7	TGTGCCAGCAGTGAAAACAACTACGAGCAGTACTTC	CASSENNYEQYF
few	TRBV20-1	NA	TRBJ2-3	TGCAGTGCTAGCGCCGGGGGGCATGGAGCGGGCAGAGTAGATACGCAGTATTTT	CSASAGGHGAGRVDTQYF
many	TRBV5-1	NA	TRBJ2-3	TGCGCCAGCAGCTCCCGAAACACAGATACGCAGTATTTT	CASSSRNTDTQYF
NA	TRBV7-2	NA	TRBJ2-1	TGTGCCAGCAGCTTAGATGCAGGGAGTTTTGAGCAGTTCTTC	CASSLDAGSFEQFF